One and the same sample provided the 5 T cell receptor beta chains below, sequenced in a study of shared clonotypes between healthy human individuals. TCRdb keeps only in-frame clones here, not all; method: immunoSEQ multiplex PCR. The table shows roughly 410,000 clones, with roughly 96% occurring only once. The sequencing sample was made of memory CD8+ T cells sorted from blood. Subset: CD45RO+ cells pooled with CCR7-negative TemRA cells. The receptors originated from a man aged 25 to 45 in good health.

The chain has TRBV5-6 and TRBJ1-1; no clear D gene. From germline, CDR1 is SGHDT and CDR2 YYEEEE. V gave up 2 bases and J gave up 1 base, with 15 bases separating them. This CDR3 is built from 16 residues. DNA for the CDR3: TGTGCCAGCAGCTTATATCGGCGGACTGAGAACACTGAAGCTTTCTTT. It specifies CASSLYRRTENTEAFF.

The chain carries TRBV5-6 and TRBJ1-6; possible D gene TRBD1, 5 bases. Trimming cost V 2 bases and J 8 bases, with 11 bases left between them. The CDR3 loop spans 14 amino acids. The germline V gene encodes CDR1 SGHDT and CDR2 YYEEEE. As DNA, the CDR3 is TGTGCCAGCAGCTTATGGGGGGTCGATTCACCCCTCCACTTT. It codes for CASSLWGVDSPLHF.

The gene calls are TRBV15 and TRBJ2-7, with a tentative D call TRBD2 (6 bases). CDR1 is LNHNV, CDR2 YYDKDF, per germline (reference sequence). V was shortened by 8 bases and J by 1 base, with 15 bases between the two germline ends. The CDR3 consists of 14 residues. In DNA, the CDR3 is TGTGCCACCGAGCGGGCTCGCCTATCCTACGAGCAGTACTTC. This gives the protein CATERARLSYEQYF.

The J gene is TRBJ2-2, the V gene TRBV9; D unclear. Between the trimmed V and J ends, which lost 0 bases and 1 base, there was a span of 7 bases. The CDR3 sequence is 15 residues long. Germline-derived CDR1 and CDR2 are SGDLS and YYNGEE. CDR3 sequence: CASSVGGMNTGELFF. CDR3 nucleotide sequence: TGTGCCAGCAGCGTAGGCGGTATGAACACCGGGGAGCTGTTTTTT.

The chain employs TRBV6-5 and TRBJ1-1; 9 nucleotides line up with TRBD1. Germline loops: CDR1 MNHEY, CDR2 SVGAGI. With 4 bases clipped from V and 0 bases from J, the junction kept 0 bases outside the gene matches. The CDR3 has 14 amino acids. CDR3 nucleotides: TGTGCCAGCAGTTGGGACAGGGTGAACACTGAAGCTTTCTTT. It translates to CASSWDRVNTEAFF.